This section outlines one TCR beta chain sequence together with its context. V shed 2 bases and J shed 15 bases, with 11 bases lying between them. From germline, CDR1 is MGHDK and CDR2 SYGVNS. The CDR3 consists of 11 residues. The sample originates from a study of T cell changes during pregnancy in multiple sclerosis. The method was immunoSEQ multiplex PCR; TCRdb's version includes in-frame clones alone and lacks a portion of them. The sample records over 65,000 clones, roughly 92% being singletons. The source was peripheral blood, collected in the first trimester of pregnancy. The V and J genes are TRBV25-1 and TRBJ2-1; D is perhaps TRBD2 (6 bases). The TCR originated in a female donor with multiple sclerosis, enrolled in a pregnancy study. The CDR3 bases are TGTGCCAGCAGTGAAGGGGGGAGGTGGTTCTTC. Translation gives CASSEGGRWFF.